The 13 T cell receptor beta chains reported below all come from one sample, sequenced in a study of beta chain features in type 1 diabetes. Expressed TCRB transcripts were sequenced after all isolated RNA was converted to cDNA. TCRdb keeps only in-frame clones here, not all; method: immunoSEQ multiplex PCR. The sample records 110,000 to 150,000 clones, approximately 10% being singletons. The specimen sequenced was central memory CD4+ T cells from blood. The receptors originated from a woman aged 40 to 50 in good health.

This CDR3 reads CASSLGLAGGQETQYF. In DNA, the CDR3 is TGTGCCAGCAGCTTGGGACTAGCGGGGGGACAAGAGACCCAGTACTTC. The V call is TRBV5-4, the J call TRBJ2-5; 13 bases map to TRBD2. V shed 0 bases and J 2 bases; nucleotides not matched to a gene: 1. The CDR3 is made up of 16 amino acids. Germline V CDR1 and CDR2: SGHNT, YYREEE (reference sequence).

The chain recombines TRBV6-1 with TRBJ1-5; TRBD1 might be the D (5 bases). Germline CDR1 MNHNS, CDR2 SASEGT. This CDR3 contains 14 residues. Trimming pared 6 bases from V and 0 bases from J, leaving 9 bases between. CDR3 nucleotide sequence: TGTGCCAGCAGCAAGGGGAATAGCAATCAGCCCCAGCATTTT. Translation: CASSKGNSNQPQHF.

The rearrangement uses TRBV2 and TRBJ1-1, with D uncertain. Germline values: CDR1 SNHLY, CDR2 FYNNEI. This CDR3 has 14 residues. Trimming took off 8 bases at V and 1 base at J, with 14 bases between the two ends. The CDR3 nucleotides read TGTGCCAGCCCCCAGGCAGACACGAACACTGAAGCTTTCTTT. The encoded protein is CASPQADTNTEAFF.

In its sample, this clone was seen a few times. The chain employs TRBV6-1 and TRBJ1-5; D gene unclear. Germline V gene sequence: CDR1 MNHNS, CDR2 SASEGT. V lost 0 bases and J lost 9, with 3 bases in between. The CDR3 consists of 11 residues. The CDR3 nucleotides read TGTGCCAGCAGTGAAGCACTGCCCCAGCATTTT. It is translated as CASSEALPQHF.

V gene TRBV2 combines with J gene TRBJ2-2, with 9 bases matching TRBD2. V dropped 3 bases and J dropped 3; count of bases not matched to a gene: 8. The CDR3 consists of 17 residues. Germline CDR1 and CDR2: SNHLY and FYNNEI. CDR3 amino acids: CASSETGRGGYTGELFF. Here the CDR3 DNA reads TGTGCCAGCAGTGAGACGGGGCGGGGGGGGTACACCGGGGAGCTGTTTTTT.

This clone was counted a few times. V usage is TRBV27 and J usage is TRBJ1-1; possibly TRBD1 for D (5 bases). This CDR3 has 14 residues. The V end lost 3 bases, the J end lost 3 bases, and 11 bases lay between the germline ends. The germline gives CDR1 MNHEY, CDR2 SMNVEV (reference sequence). This CDR3 reads CASSLEGAYTEAFF. CDR3 sequence (DNA): TGTGCCAGCAGTTTGGAAGGGGCCTACACTGAAGCTTTCTTT.

This clone was picked up a small number of times. The rearrangement joins TRBV5-4 to TRBJ2-5; 7 bases are shared with TRBD2. The V segment lost 2 bases and the J segment 2 bases; nucleotides outside the gene matches: 9. This CDR3 is built from 16 residues. Germline V CDR1 and CDR2: SGHNT, YYREEE (reference sequence). In nucleotides, the CDR3 is TGTGCCAGCAGCTTCCCGGGGAGGGGCCTTCAAGAGACCCAGTACTTC. Its translation is CASSFPGRGLQETQYF.

The chain is built from TRBV11-3 and TRBJ2-3; TRBD2 agrees at 8 bases. J was trimmed by 4 bases and V by 5 bases; bases with no gene match: 8. This CDR3 region has 15 residues. Germline CDR1 SGHNT, CDR2 YENEEA. CDR3 residues: CASSNIAGRADTQYF. The CDR3 coding sequence is TGTGCCAGCAGCAACATAGCGGGGAGGGCAGATACGCAGTATTTT. The full variable domain, its missing parts supplied by reference TRBV11-3 and TRBJ2-3, is EAGVVQSPRYKIIEKKQPVAFWCNPISGHNTLYWYLQNLGQGPELLIRYENEEAVDDSQLPKDRFSAERLKGVDSTLKIQPAELGDSAVYLCASSNIAGRADTQYFGPGTRLTVL.

This clone was seen a handful of times. The genes are TRBV19 and TRBJ2-5; tentative D call: TRBD1 (5 bases). Germline-derived CDR1 and CDR2 are LNHDA and SQIVND (reference sequence). Trimming took off 5 bases at V and 7 bases at J, with 17 bases between the two ends. The CDR3 loop spans 14 amino acids. Written as DNA, the CDR3 is TGTGCCAGTAGTCGCGACAGACAGAGAGCGACCCAGTACTTC. This encodes CASSRDRQRATQYF.

V is TRBV2 and J is TRBJ1-5; no clear D gene. V lost 1 base to trimming and J lost 7 bases, with 11 bases between them. The CDR3 covers 14 residues. The germline CDR1 and CDR2 sequences are SNHLY and FYNNEI. DNA for the CDR3: TGTGCCAGCAGTGAAGATCAGGTCAACCAGCCCCAGCATTTT. Translation gives CASSEDQVNQPQHF.

This clone was seen more than once but under ten times. The chain links TRBV5-1 to TRBJ2-4; D might be TRBD1 (5 bases). Trimming cost V 0 bases and J 3 bases, with 10 bases left between them. The germline CDR1 and CDR2 sequences are SGHRS and YFSETQ. This CDR3 spans 15 amino acids. CDR3 amino acids: CASSLEAGHKNIQYF. CDR3 nucleotides: TGCGCCAGCAGCTTGGAGGCAGGGCACAAAAACATTCAGTACTTC.

This clone occurred a few times. This chain joins TRBV5-4 and TRBJ1-3; no firm D call. The germline gives CDR1 SGHNT, CDR2 YYREEE (reference sequence). The CDR3 consists of 15 residues. The V gene lost 6 bases and the J gene lost 1 base, with 14 bases spanning the gap. The DNA for the CDR3 is TGTGCCAGCACCCCCGGATGGGCGTCTGGAAACACCATATATTTT. Translating it yields CASTPGWASGNTIYF.

This chain links TRBV28 with TRBJ2-6, with D possibly being TRBD1 (6 bases). The CDR3 loop spans 15 amino acids. Trimming removed 6 bases at V and 4 bases at J, with 13 bases between. The germline V gene has CDR1 MDHEN and CDR2 SYDVKM. The CDR3 DNA sequence: TGTGCCAGCAGGGGCACAGGGTCCGGGGCCAACGTCCTGACTTTC. Residues: CASRGTGSGANVLTF.